This T cell receptor (beta chain) was observed in a study of beta chain features in type 1 diabetes. General study findings and limits: Cells with high TCR expression could be over-represented by cDNA sequencing.

CD45RO/CCR7/CD25/CD127/CD95/CD27 separated CD4+ naive, central memory, regulatory and stem cell-like memory cells by sorting. A word on this clone: Its antigen is as yet unknown.

The isolated RNA, all of it, was reverse transcribed, so expressed TCRB transcripts were what got sequenced. Here immunoSEQ multiplex PCR was the method, and the copy in TCRdb shows in-frame clones only, minus some. The sample consists of 330,000 or so clones, less than 15% of them appearing once. Germline V gene lookup returns CDR1 SGHTA and CDR2 FQGNSA. This CDR3 comprises 15 residues. V lost 5 bases and J lost 5; bases outside the gene matches: 4. The sequencing sample was made of central memory CD4+ T cells from blood. This receptor was identified in a man aged 25-45 years in good health. The chain employs TRBV7-2 and TRBJ2-2, with 11 bases lining up with TRBD2. The CDR3 sequence: CASSPASGRTGELFF. The DNA for the CDR3 is TGTGCCAGCAGCCCGGCTAGCGGGAGGACCGGGGAGCTGTTTTTT.